The 28 T cell receptor beta chains presented below share a single source sample, sequenced in a study of shared clonotypes between healthy human individuals. Assay used: immunoSEQ multiplex PCR; TCRdb lists only in-frame clones, some missing. The repertoire holds 2.3 million or so clones, with approximately 93% as singletons. Sequencing was performed on naive CD4+ T cells from PBMCs. As to subset: CD45RA+ positively selected. Receptors originate from a man younger than 35 in good health. Some clones in this sample may be carry-over from other donors' samples.

The chain recombines TRBV7-8 with TRBJ1-3; D is ambiguous. CDR1 is SGHVS, CDR2 FQNEAQ, per germline. This CDR3 spans 15 amino acids. Trimming removed 1 base from V and 4 bases from J, with 11 bases in between. The DNA for the CDR3 is TGTGCCAGCAGCTTAGGGCAGCACTCCGGAAACACCATATATTTT. Protein: CASSLGQHSGNTIYF.

This chain joins TRBV5-1 and TRBJ2-1, with 9 positions matching TRBD1. The CDR3 has 16 residues. V lost 4 bases and J lost 2; bases outside the gene matches: 7. In germline, CDR1 is SGHRS, CDR2 YFSETQ. Here the CDR3 DNA reads TGCGCCAGCAGCAACCCGACAGGGGGAGCCTACAATGAGCAGTTCTTC. Its protein product is CASSNPTGGAYNEQFF.

V is TRBV4-3 and J is TRBJ2-5, with 8 nucleotides matching TRBD1. V was clipped by 1 base and J by 7 bases; unmatched bases: 11. The CDR3 length is 16 residues. Per germline, CDR1 LGHNA and CDR2 YSLEER. CDR3 region: CASSQARQGAAGTQYF. CDR3 DNA: TGCGCCAGCAGCCAAGCAAGGCAGGGGGCTGCTGGGACCCAGTACTTC.

Concerning this clone: Other DNA sequences from this sample encode an identical CDR3 as well. The V call is TRBV28, the J call TRBJ1-2; D not resolved. This CDR3 spans 13 amino acids. Trimming cost V 2 bases and J 4 bases, with 8 bases left between them. Germline lookup yields CDR1 MDHEN and CDR2 SYDVKM. The CDR3 coding sequence is TGTGCCAGCAGTTTAATAACCGGCTATGGCTACACCTTC. Its protein is CASSLITGYGYTF.

Note on this clone: In the same sample, other DNA sequences code for this CDR3. The V gene is TRBV9, the J gene TRBJ2-7; 9 nucleotides align to TRBD1. Losses at the gene ends were 0 bases for V and 3 bases for J; bases not matched to a gene: 4. The V gene's germline CDR1 is SGDLS and CDR2 YYNGEE. The CDR3 totals 15 residues. The CDR3 DNA sequence: TGTGCCAGCAGCGTAGATCCGGGACAGGGCTACGAGCAGTACTTC. Protein sequence: CASSVDPGQGYEQYF.

The gene calls are TRBV19 and TRBJ1-5; D is undetermined. This CDR3 has 17 residues. In germline, CDR1 is LNHDA, CDR2 SQIVND (reference sequence). V dropped 2 bases and J dropped 2 bases, with 16 bases sitting between them. Written as DNA, the CDR3 is TGTGCCAGTAGTATAATGACCCTTCGAATCGGCAATCAGCCCCAGCATTTT. Protein product: CASSIMTLRIGNQPQHF.

The chain links TRBV7-8 to TRBJ1-1; possibly TRBD1 for D (5 bases). The germline V gene encodes CDR1 SGHVS and CDR2 FQNEAQ. Between the trimmed V and J ends, which lost 1 base and 6 bases, there was a span of 12 bases. The CDR3 is made up of 14 amino acids. Here the CDR3 DNA reads TGTGCCAGCAGCTTAGGGGGGGATACCGCTGAAGCTTTCTTT. Translation: CASSLGGDTAEAFF.

Remarks on this clone: One end of the junction does not line up with germline, which may come from a read error. The rearrangement joins TRBV7-9 to TRBJ2-6, with D maybe TRBD2 (6 bases). The CDR3 contains 16 residues. Germline V gives CDR1 SEHNR, CDR2 FQNEAQ (reference sequence). CDR3 nucleotides: TGTGCGAGCAGGAGGGACCGTGCCTCTGGGGCCAACGTCCTGACTTTC. Protein sequence: CASRRDRASGANVLTF. The entire variable domain, with the rest obtained from reference TRBV7-9 and TRBJ2-6, is as follows: DTGVSQNPRHKITKRGQNVTFRCDPISEHNRLYWYRQTLGQGPEFLTYFQNEAQLEKSRLLSDRFSAERPKGSFSTLEIQRTEQGDSAMYLCASRRDRASGANVLTFGAGSRLTVL.

The gene calls are TRBV7-2 and TRBJ2-3, with a possible D match to TRBD2 (6 bases). CDR3 size: 17 residues. V dropped 4 bases and J dropped 4 bases, with 21 bases sitting between them. Germline CDR1 is SGHTA and CDR2 is FQGNSA. CDR3 nucleotide sequence: TGTGCCAGCAGCTCCCCCTCAAAACTAGCCCTACCAGATACGCAGTATTTT. Translation: CASSSPSKLALPDTQYF.

V is TRBV19 and J is TRBJ1-1, with TRBD1 matching 7 bases. Germline V gene sequence: CDR1 LNHDA, CDR2 SQIVND (reference sequence). The V segment lost 4 bases and the J segment 1 base; nucleotides outside the gene matches: 9. This CDR3 is built from 16 residues. The CDR3 loop reads CASSTDYRGANTEAFF. Here the CDR3 DNA reads TGTGCCAGTAGTACGGACTACAGGGGAGCGAACACTGAAGCTTTCTTT.

The gene calls are TRBV6-1 and TRBJ1-2; D ambiguous. CDR3 length: 13 residues. Trimming took 6 bases from V and 8 from J, leaving 16 bases between them. CDR1 and CDR2 from the germline V gene are MNHNS and SASEGT. The CDR3 DNA is TGTGCCAGCAGAGAGCCCGGCAGCGGCGGCTACACCTTC. It specifies CASREPGSGGYTF.

The V call is TRBV6-5, the J call TRBJ2-1; weak D call: TRBD2 (7 bases). V lost 0 bases and J 4 bases, leaving 13 bases between the germline ends. CDR3 size: 16 residues. Germline loops: CDR1 MNHEY, CDR2 SVGAGI. CDR3 nucleotides: TGTGCCAGCAGTTACTCGTCCGGGGGGCTTTACAATGAGCAGTTCTTC. As protein: CASSYSSGGLYNEQFF.

About this clone: Other nucleotide sequences from this sample produce the same CDR3. The V call is TRBV5-1, the J call TRBJ1-5, with 8 bases that match TRBD1. V gave up 3 bases and J gave up 1 base; unmatched junction bases: 0. The CDR3 length is 14 residues. The germline V gene has CDR1 SGHRS and CDR2 YFSETQ. CDR3 residues: CASSSGGSNQPQHF. The CDR3 nucleotides read TGCGCCAGCAGCTCAGGGGGCAGCAATCAGCCCCAGCATTTT.

Of note for this clone: The identical CDR3 is also encoded by other nucleotide sequences in the sample. The CDR3 DNA follows: TGTGCCAGCAGTTACTCCGGGGCAGGGGAATATGGCTACACCTTC. It codes for CASSYSGAGEYGYTF. V is TRBV6-5 and J is TRBJ1-2, with a possible D match to TRBD1 (6 bases). In germline, CDR1 is MNHEY, CDR2 SVGAGI. This CDR3 is built from 15 residues. V was pared by 0 bases and J by 5 bases, with 13 bases between.

The chain has TRBV4-2 and TRBJ2-1, with 14 bases aligning to TRBD2. CDR3 length: 16 amino acids. The V gene end was trimmed by 0 bases and the J gene end by 10 bases; junction bases not matched to a gene: 5. Germline V lookup: CDR1 LGHNA, CDR2 YNFKEQ. Here the CDR3 reads CASSQDRGLAGVEQFF. DNA of the CDR3: TGTGCCAGCAGCCAAGATCGGGGACTAGCGGGAGTCGAGCAGTTCTTC.

This clone was seen once. V gene TRBV7-3 combines with J gene TRBJ2-5; tentative D call: TRBD1 (5 bases). CDR1 is SGHTA, CDR2 FQGTGA, per germline. V was pared by 1 base and J by 0 bases, with 12 bases between. The CDR3 totals 16 residues. The CDR3 DNA sequence: TGTGCCAGCAGCTTAATGGGCAGGGTCTACCAAGAGACCCAGTACTTC. Translated: CASSLMGRVYQETQYF.

The chain couples TRBV2 to TRBJ1-5; 9 positions match TRBD1. The CDR3 is 14 amino acids. Per the germline V gene, CDR1 is SNHLY and CDR2 is FYNNEI. After removal of 6 bases from V and 4 bases from J, the junction contained 4 bases not matched to a gene. CDR3 loop: CASRDRGQNQPQHF. Written as DNA, the CDR3 is TGTGCCAGCAGGGACAGGGGACAAAATCAGCCCCAGCATTTT.

The chain is built from TRBV28 and TRBJ2-1; D uncertain. CDR1 is MDHEN and CDR2 is SYDVKM in the germline V gene. This CDR3 is built from 14 residues. V gave up 3 bases and J gave up 4 bases, with 10 bases separating them. The CDR3 sequence: CASSFVDTYNEQFF. DNA for the CDR3: TGTGCCAGCAGTTTTGTAGACACTTACAATGAGCAGTTCTTC.

A remark on this clone: The junction departs from germline at one end; a sequencing error may be responsible. The chain joins TRBV5-1 to TRBJ2-2, with no clear D. Per the germline V gene, CDR1 is SGHRS and CDR2 is YFSETQ. The CDR3 spans 15 residues. DNA of the CDR3: TGCGCCAGCAGTTTGGTGGGGATGAACACCGGGGAGCTGTTTTTT. It specifies CASSLVGMNTGELFF.

The chain is built from TRBV6-1 and TRBJ1-2, with TRBD1 identical over 10 bases. CDR3 length: 15 residues. The germline CDR1 and CDR2 sequences are MNHNS and SASEGT. V shed 5 bases and J 4 bases; nucleotides not matched to a gene: 7. DNA of the CDR3: TGTGCCAGCAGTCCACAGACAGGGGGCGCCTATGGCTACACCTTC. Its protein product is CASSPQTGGAYGYTF.

The chain is built from TRBV9 and TRBJ2-5, with D perhaps matching TRBD1 (5 bases). This CDR3 is built from 14 residues. Germline V CDR1 and CDR2: SGDLS, YYNGEE. V lost 2 bases, J lost 5 bases, and 13 bases lay in between. The CDR3 loop is CASSVRTPQETQYF. CDR3 nucleotide sequence: TGTGCCAGCAGCGTTAGGACACCCCAGGAGACCCAGTACTTC.

The chain combines TRBV28 with TRBJ1-2; D remains ambiguous. V was clipped by 3 bases and J by 1 base, with 3 bases between them. Germline CDR1 MDHEN, CDR2 SYDVKM. The length of the CDR3 is 12 residues. The CDR3 DNA follows: TGTGCCAGCAGTTTCGTTAACTATGGCTACACCTTC. It translates to CASSFVNYGYTF.

As DNA, the CDR3 is TGTGCCAGCAGCTTAGGCCCTCACGCCTACAATGAGCAGTTCTTC. It yields the protein CASSLGPHAYNEQFF. V gene TRBV7-2 combines with J gene TRBJ2-1; D is undetermined. This CDR3 spans 15 amino acids. The ends were cut back, 1 base at V and 2 bases at J, with 9 bases in the middle. Per germline, CDR1 SGHTA and CDR2 FQGNSA.

This clone was detected only once. The V call is TRBV28, the J call TRBJ2-3; no clear D. Trimming shortened V by 9 bases and J by 1 base, and 20 bases separated the two germline ends. The CDR3 sequence is 16 residues long. Germline assignment: CDR1 MDHEN and CDR2 SYDVKM. In DNA, the CDR3 is TGTGCCAGTCTCACCCCAGCGATGGTGGGCACAGATACGCAGTATTTT. As protein: CASLTPAMVGTDTQYF.

The chain combines TRBV27 with TRBJ1-5, with D perhaps TRBD1 (5 bases). Germline V gene data show CDR1 as MNHEY and CDR2 as SMNVEV (reference sequence). The CDR3 is made up of 16 amino acids. With 8 bases removed from V and 0 bases from J, the gap between germline ends came to 17 bases. CDR3: CASGLPGRYSNQPQHF. The CDR3 bases are TGTGCCAGCGGTCTTCCAGGGAGGTATAGCAATCAGCCCCAGCATTTT.

V and J are TRBV7-9 and TRBJ2-3, with TRBD2 matching 11 bases. Germline lookup yields CDR1 SEHNR and CDR2 FQNEAQ (reference sequence). The V gene end was trimmed by 5 bases and the J gene end by 9 bases; junction bases not matched to a gene: 13. The CDR3 is 16 amino acids. The CDR3 DNA is TGTGCCAGCAGCCCCCGGACTAGCGGGCCTCGCCAAACGCAGTATTTT. It translates to CASSPRTSGPRQTQYF.

The V call is TRBV7-2, the J call TRBJ1-3; D gene ambiguous. This CDR3 comprises 15 residues. Trimming pared 4 bases from V and 1 base from J, leaving 11 bases between. From germline, CDR1 is SGHTA and CDR2 FQGNSA. The CDR3 reads CASSSTRGSGNTIYF. CDR3 in DNA: TGTGCCAGCAGCTCGACCCGGGGATCTGGAAACACCATATATTTT. Full variable domain (missing parts from reference TRBV7-2 and TRBJ1-3): GAGVSQSPSNKVTEKGKDVELRCDPISGHTALYWYRQSLGQGLEFLIYFQGNSAPDKSGLPSDRFSAERTGGSVSTLTIQRTQQEDSAVYLCASSSTRGSGNTIYFGEGSWLTVV.

As concerns this clone: At the DNA level, this CDR3 is encoded by other sequences in the same sample as well. V and J are TRBV10-3 and TRBJ1-1; D call uncertain. There are 15 residues in the CDR3. Germline lookup yields CDR1 ENHRY and CDR2 SYGVKD. V was trimmed by 2 bases and J by 0 bases, leaving 10 bases between them. CDR3 sequence: CAISERGGMNTEAFF. As DNA, the CDR3 is TGTGCCATCAGTGAGCGTGGTGGCATGAACACTGAAGCTTTCTTT.